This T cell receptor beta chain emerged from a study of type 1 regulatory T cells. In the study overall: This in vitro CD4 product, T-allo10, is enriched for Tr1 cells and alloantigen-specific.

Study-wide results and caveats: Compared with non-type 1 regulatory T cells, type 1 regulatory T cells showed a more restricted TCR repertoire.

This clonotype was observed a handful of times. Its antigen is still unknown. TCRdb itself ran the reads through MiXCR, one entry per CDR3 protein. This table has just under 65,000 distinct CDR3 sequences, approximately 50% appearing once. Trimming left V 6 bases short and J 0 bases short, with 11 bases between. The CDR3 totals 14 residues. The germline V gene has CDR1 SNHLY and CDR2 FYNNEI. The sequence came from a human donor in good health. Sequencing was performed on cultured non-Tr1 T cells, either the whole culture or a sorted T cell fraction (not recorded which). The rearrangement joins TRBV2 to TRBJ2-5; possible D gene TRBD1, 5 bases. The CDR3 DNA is TGTGCCAGCAGCCGGACACTGTACCAAGAGACCCAGTACTTC. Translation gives CASSRTLYQETQYF.